This TCR beta chain was observed in a study of memory CD4+ T cells and cytomegalovirus serostatus. Looking at the study overall: Healthy Belgian adult donors included several CMV-positive and some 23 CMV-negative people. Study-wide results and limits: The CMV-associated TCR signature appears largely within the CD4+ memory repertoire. Each of approximately 61 CMV-associated TCRbeta sequences occurred in one to five individuals.

This clone was counted a single time. The target antigen is unknown. V dropped 3 bases and J dropped 5; count of bases not matched to a gene: 10. This CDR3 is 15 amino acids long. The germline gives CDR1 MDHEN, CDR2 SYDVKM. Produced via immunoSEQ multiplex PCR; TCRdb's table is partial and in-frame only. The sample contains tens of thousands of clones, roughly 85% of which appear only once. Single viable CD3+CD4+CD8-CD45RO+ cells were sorted as the memory CD4+ T cells. Serostatus was set by detecting CMV pp150, pp28, p38, p52 IgG. The gene calls are TRBV28 and TRBJ2-7; 7 bases line up with TRBD2. The sample comprised memory CD4+ T cells from blood. The receptor was derived from an adult in good health and CMV-seropositive. CDR3 coding DNA: TGTGCCAGCAGTTTCATCGGCGGGAGCAACCACGAGCAGTACTTC. Protein: CASSFIGGSNHEQYF.